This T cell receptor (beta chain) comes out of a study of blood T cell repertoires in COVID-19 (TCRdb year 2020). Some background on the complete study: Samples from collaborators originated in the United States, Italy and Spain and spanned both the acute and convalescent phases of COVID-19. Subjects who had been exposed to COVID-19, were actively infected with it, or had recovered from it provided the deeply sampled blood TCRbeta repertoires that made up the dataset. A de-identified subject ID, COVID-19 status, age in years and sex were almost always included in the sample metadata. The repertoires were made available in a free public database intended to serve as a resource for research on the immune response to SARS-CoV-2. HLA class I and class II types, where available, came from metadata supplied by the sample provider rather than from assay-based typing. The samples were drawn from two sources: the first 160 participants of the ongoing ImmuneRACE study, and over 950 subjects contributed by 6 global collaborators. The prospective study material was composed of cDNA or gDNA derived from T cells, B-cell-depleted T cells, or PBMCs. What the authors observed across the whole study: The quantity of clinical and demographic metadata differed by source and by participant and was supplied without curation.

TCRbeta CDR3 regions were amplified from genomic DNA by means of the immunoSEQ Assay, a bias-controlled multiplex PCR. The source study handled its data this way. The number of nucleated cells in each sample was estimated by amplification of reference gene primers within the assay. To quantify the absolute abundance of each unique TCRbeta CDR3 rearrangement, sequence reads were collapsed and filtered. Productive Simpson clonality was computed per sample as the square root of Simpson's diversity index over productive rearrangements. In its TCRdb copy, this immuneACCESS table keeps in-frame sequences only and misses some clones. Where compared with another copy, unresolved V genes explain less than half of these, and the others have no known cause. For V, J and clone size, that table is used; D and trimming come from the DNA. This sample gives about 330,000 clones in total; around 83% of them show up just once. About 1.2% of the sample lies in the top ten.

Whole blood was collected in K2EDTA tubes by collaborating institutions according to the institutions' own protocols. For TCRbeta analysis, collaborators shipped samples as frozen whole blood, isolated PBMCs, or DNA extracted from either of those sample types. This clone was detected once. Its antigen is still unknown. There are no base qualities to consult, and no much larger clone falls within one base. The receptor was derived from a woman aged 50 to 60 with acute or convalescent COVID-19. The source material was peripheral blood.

The CDR3 is CASELSNYGYTF. The sequence in DNA is TGTGCCAGCGAGTTATCAAACTATGGCTACACCTTC. The sequence links TRBV7-2 to TRBJ1-2; there is no confident call for the D gene. From a lookup of the germline V gene, CDR1 and CDR2 are SGHTA and FQGNSA. The CDR3, from cysteine to phenylalanine, totals 12 residues. Here the CDR3 DNA is all that survives: 36 bases in frame from base 1. The V end loses 8 bases and the J end loses 2 bases, and a stretch of 9 bases separates them. Joined to the reference TRBV7-2 and TRBJ1-2 proteins, this CDR3 gives the full variable domain: GAGVSQSPSNKVTEKGKDVELRCDPISGHTALYWYRQSLGQGLEFLIYFQGNSAPDKSGLPSDRFSAERTGGSVSTLTIQRTQQEDSAVYLCASELSNYGYTFGSGTRLTVV.